Following are 21 T cell receptor beta chains from one sample sequenced in a study of blood T cell repertoires in COVID-19. Repertoires were generated with immunoSEQ multiplex PCR, while TCRdb's copy carries only in-frame clones and drops some. This sample has about 59,000 clones, with 70% to 75% found just once. Sequencing input: peripheral blood. These TCRs come from a woman aged 50 to 60 with active or convalescent COVID-19.

This clone has more than one count but fewer than ten. This chain joins TRBV4-2 and TRBJ2-1, with 7 bases fitting TRBD2. V gave up 0 bases and J gave up 15 bases; unmatched junction bases: 8. Germline V gene lookup returns CDR1 LGHNA and CDR2 YNFKEQ. This CDR3 has 13 amino acids. This CDR3 is CASSQDQRAGMFF. CDR3 bases: TGTGCCAGCAGCCAAGATCAGAGAGCGGGGATGTTCTTC.

CDR3 residues: CSVVGQGPEQYF. The DNA of the CDR3 is TGCAGCGTTGTTGGACAGGGGCCCGAGCAGTACTTC. The V call is TRBV29-1, the J call TRBJ2-7; TRBD1 agrees at 9 bases. From germline, CDR1 is SQVTM and CDR2 ANQGSEA. The CDR3 is 12 residues long. Trimming took 4 bases from V and 6 from J; bases not matched to a gene: 4.

This clone was picked up a small number of times. V gene TRBV7-6 combines with J gene TRBJ2-7; 12 bases are shared with TRBD2. The CDR3 sequence is 13 residues long. V lost 11 bases and J lost 2; bases outside the gene matches: 4. Germline V gene data show CDR1 as SGHVS and CDR2 as FNYEAQ. In nucleotides, the CDR3 is TGTGCCGGAAGGACTAGCGGGGCCTACGAGCAGTACTTC. Translating it yields CAGRTSGAYEQYF. The full variable domain, rest sourced from reference TRBV7-6 and TRBJ2-7, is GAGVSQSPRYKVTKRGQDVALRCDPISGHVSLYWYRQALGQGPEFLTYFNYEAQQDKSGLPNDRFSAERPEGSISTLTIQRTEQRDSAMYRCAGRTSGAYEQYFGPGTRLTVT.

The chain joins TRBV5-1 to TRBJ1-2; D possibly corresponds to TRBD1 (6 bases). The V and J ends lost 0 bases and 3 bases respectively, with 15 bases between them. The CDR3 extends over 16 amino acids. Germline CDR1 is SGHRS and CDR2 is YFSETQ. CDR3: CASSLVGAPTYYGYTF. The CDR3 DNA reads as TGCGCCAGCAGCTTGGTGGGGGCCCCTACCTACTATGGCTACACCTTC.

The rearrangement uses TRBV2 and TRBJ1-5; TRBD1 agrees at 7 bases. V dropped 4 bases and J dropped 5; count of bases not matched to a gene: 5. The CDR3 is made up of 14 amino acids. The germline V gene has CDR1 SNHLY and CDR2 FYNNEI. The CDR3 sequence is CASSGDSRYQPQHF. Written as DNA, the CDR3 is TGTGCCAGCAGTGGGGACAGCCGATATCAGCCCCAGCATTTT.

The chain employs TRBV10-3 and TRBJ1-2; 9 positions agree with TRBD1. Looked up from germline, CDR1 is ENHRY and CDR2 is SYGVKD. The J segment lost 4 bases and the V segment lost 1 base, leaving 7 bases of the junction unmatched. The length of the CDR3 is 16 residues. CDR3 nucleotides: TGTGCCATCAGTGAGTTATCGGACAGGGGTGCCTATGGCTACACCTTC. It yields the protein CAISELSDRGAYGYTF.

The chain employs TRBV3-1 (or the pseudogene TRBV3-2) and TRBJ2-5; the match to TRBD1 covers 7 bases. Germline values: CDR1 LGHDT, CDR2 YNNKEL (reference sequence). Unmatched junction bases numbered 9, after V lost 4 bases and J lost 4 bases. The CDR3 loop spans 15 amino acids. The CDR3 nucleotides read TGTGCCAGCAGCCCGAAACAGGGGAATGCAGAGACCCAGTACTTC. It translates to CASSPKQGNAETQYF.

This clone was counted a few times. The chain combines TRBV21-1 with TRBJ1-5; the D call of TRBD1 is as the table states it, not checked on the DNA. TRBV21-1 corresponds to a pseudogene. CDR3 size: 17 residues. The CDR3 DNA sequence: TGTGCCAGCAGCAAAGGGCGGGACAGGGGGCACAATCAGCCCCAGCATTTT. Amino acid sequence: CASSKGRDRGHNQPQHF.

This clone was counted a few times. The chain employs TRBV7-9 and TRBJ2-7; 10 nucleotides align to TRBD2. Germline V gene lookup returns CDR1 SEHNR and CDR2 FQNEAQ (reference sequence). CDR3 length: 17 residues. Trimming took 0 bases from V and 0 from J; bases not matched to a gene: 5. As DNA, the CDR3 is TGTGCCAGCAGCTTAGCGGGACTAGCGATAAACTCCTACGAGCAGTACTTC. It is translated as CASSLAGLAINSYEQYF.

The rearrangement links TRBV6-1 to TRBJ1-2; the D gene is possibly TRBD1 (6 bases). The CDR3 is 17 amino acids. The germline gives CDR1 MNHNS, CDR2 SASEGT. V lost 4 bases, J lost 2 bases, and 20 bases lay in between. This CDR3 reads CASSVHRDVQPNYGYTF. The DNA for the CDR3 is TGTGCCAGCAGTGTTCACAGGGATGTACAACCAAACTATGGCTACACCTTC.

The V and J genes are TRBV28 and TRBJ1-2; TRBD1 is a possible D gene (5 bases). The V end lost 4 bases, the J end lost 8 bases, and 23 bases lay between the germline ends. The CDR3 is 16 amino acids. The germline gives CDR1 MDHEN, CDR2 SYDVKM. The CDR3 here is CASSYTQGGRTEGYTF. The CDR3 DNA reads TGTGCCAGCAGTTACACCCAGGGAGGGCGAACGGAGGGCTACACCTTC.

This clone has more than one count but fewer than ten. The chain combines TRBV6-6 with TRBJ1-5; 12 bases fit TRBD1. The V gene's germline CDR1 is MNHNY and CDR2 SVGAGI (reference sequence). The V segment lost 0 bases and the J segment 6 bases; nucleotides outside the gene matches: 3. The CDR3 has 16 residues. For the CDR3, the DNA is TGTGCCAGCAGTTACTCGGGACAGGGGGCGGGTCAGCCCCAGCATTTT. It specifies CASSYSGQGAGQPQHF.

The rearrangement links TRBV30 to TRBJ1-2; 8 nucleotides match TRBD1. Germline V gene sequence: CDR1 GTSNPN, CDR2 SVGIG (reference sequence). The junction had 6 bases not matched to a gene; V was cut back by 8 bases and J by 1 base. This CDR3 contains 13 residues. The CDR3 sequence: CAVSGGRNYGYTF. Here the CDR3 DNA reads TGTGCCGTTTCAGGGGGCCGTAACTATGGCTACACCTTC.

This clone has just a few counts. CDR3 nucleotide sequence: TGTGCCAGCTCACCAGGACAGGGCGGGGTAACCGGGGAGCTGTTTTTT. Its translation: CASSPGQGGVTGELFF. The chain has TRBV18 and TRBJ2-2, with 8 bases that match TRBD1. Germline CDR1 is KGHSH and CDR2 is LQKENI. The length of the CDR3 is 16 residues. V dropped 2 bases and J dropped 5; count of bases not matched to a gene: 7.

The chain carries TRBV7-8 and TRBJ2-1; 9 bases are shared with TRBD2. With V trimmed by 2 bases and J by 6 bases, 8 bases remained unmatched. Germline CDR1 SGHVS, CDR2 FQNEAQ. The CDR3 sequence is 16 residues long. The CDR3 nucleotides are TGTGCCAGCAGCTTATGGGGCGGGAGGGCCCCCAATGAGCAGTTCTTC. This gives the protein CASSLWGGRAPNEQFF.

This clone was counted once. The chain combines TRBV3-1 (or the pseudogene TRBV3-2) with TRBJ1-2; possibly TRBD1 for D (5 bases). This CDR3 has 14 residues. CDR1 is LGHDT and CDR2 is YNNKEL in the germline V gene (reference sequence). V was trimmed by 2 bases and J by 8 bases, leaving 15 bases between them. CDR3: CASSQNPGLGGYTF. As DNA, the CDR3 is TGTGCCAGCAGCCAAAACCCAGGGTTGGGGGGCTACACCTTC.

This chain connects TRBV19 to TRBJ2-1; D is unresolved. Germline-derived CDR1 and CDR2 are LNHDA and SQIVND (reference sequence). Trimming stripped 3 bases from V and 4 bases from J, with 7 bases between. The CDR3 has 13 amino acids. This CDR3 is CASSMSQYNEQFF. Written as DNA, the CDR3 is TGTGCCAGTAGTATGTCCCAATACAATGAGCAGTTCTTC.

The gene calls are TRBV28 and TRBJ1-1; D is perhaps TRBD1 (6 bases). The CDR3 consists of 14 residues. The V gene's germline CDR1 is MDHEN and CDR2 SYDVKM. V was cut by 2 bases and J by 6 bases, with 13 bases left in between. The chain's CDR3 is CASSLPLQGSEAFF. CDR3 DNA: TGTGCCAGCAGTTTACCGTTACAGGGATCTGAAGCTTTCTTT.

The chain links TRBV12-3 or TRBV12-4 to TRBJ2-7; the match to TRBD2 covers 8 bases. The V and J ends lost 6 bases and 6 bases, in that order; junction bases with no gene match: 4. The CDR3 runs to 12 residues. The CDR3 DNA sequence: TGTGCCAGCAGCCCGAGCGGGGGCGAGCAGTACTTC. Translating gives CASSPSGGEQYF.

Many counts were recorded for this clone. The chain carries TRBV9 and TRBJ1-2; 8 bases are shared with TRBD1. Germline CDR1 SGDLS, CDR2 YYNGEE. V lost 4 bases, J lost 3 bases, and 11 bases stayed unmatched. This CDR3 comprises 16 residues. Here the CDR3 DNA reads TGTGCCAGCAGCTCGCCCCAGGACAGGGAGGACTATGGCTACACCTTC. Its translation: CASSSPQDREDYGYTF.

The chain uses TRBV11-1 and TRBJ2-5; D is unclear. Germline CDR1 is SGHAT and CDR2 is FQDESV (reference sequence). The V and J ends lost 0 bases and 3 bases respectively, with 8 bases between them. This CDR3 has 14 amino acids. DNA of the CDR3: TGTGCCAGCAGCTTAGCGAGTAAAAAAGAGACCCAGTACTTC. It specifies CASSLASKKETQYF.